This entry lists 16 T cell receptor beta chains sequenced from one sample in a study of CD4+ T cells in melanoma. The method was immunoSEQ multiplex PCR; TCRdb's version includes in-frame clones alone and lacks a portion of them. The data show fewer than 15,000 clones, with roughly 84% seen just once and about 6% held by the top ten. The source material was cells from a culture (not recorded whether cultured in vitro). These TCRs come from a human donor with melanoma.

This rearrangement joins TRBV6-5 to TRBJ1-4; 7 positions agree with TRBD1. V gave up 6 bases and J gave up 8 bases; unmatched junction bases: 9. Looked up from germline, CDR1 is MNHEY and CDR2 is SVGAGI. The CDR3 length is 14 residues. The CDR3 coding sequence is TGTGCCAGCAGCCCCCAGGGGGTAGGAGAAAAACTGTTTTTT. Protein sequence: CASSPQGVGEKLFF.

This clone occurred once. V usage is TRBV18 and J usage is TRBJ1-5, with a possible D match to TRBD1 (6 bases). V dropped 5 bases and J dropped 6 bases, with 14 bases sitting between them. CDR1 is KGHSH, CDR2 LQKENI, per germline. The CDR3 consists of 14 residues. For the CDR3, the DNA is TGTGCCAGCTCATCACAGGGTGGGGGTCAGCCCCAGCATTTT. Encoded protein: CASSSQGGGQPQHF.

This rearrangement joins TRBV6-6 to TRBJ2-2; TRBD1 aligns across 11 bases. CDR1 MNHNY and CDR2 SVGAGI come from the germline V gene (reference sequence). J gave up 7 bases and V 7 bases, and 5 bases lay outside the gene matches. The CDR3 sequence is 14 residues long. CDR3 nucleotides: TGTGCCAGCATTAGGACAGGGGGCGGCGGGGAGCTGTTTTTT. Protein sequence: CASIRTGGGGELFF.

The chain joins TRBV6-1 to TRBJ1-2; TRBD1 matches at 9 bases. V lost 0 bases to trimming and J lost 13 bases; unmatched junction nucleotides: 9. This CDR3 is 14 amino acids long. Germline V CDR1 and CDR2: MNHNS, SASEGT. The CDR3 nucleotides are TGTGCCAGCAGTGAAGCTTCGGGACAGGGAGGAGTCACCTTC. Translation gives CASSEASGQGGVTF.

The V gene is TRBV4-1, the J gene TRBJ2-5; D possibly matches TRBD1 or TRBD2 (6 bases each). CDR1 is MGHRA, CDR2 YSYEKL, per germline. The CDR3 runs 17 residues. The V gene lost 3 bases and the J gene lost 2 bases, with 19 bases spanning the gap. The CDR3 DNA follows: TGCGCCAGCAGCCAGACCCGAGGGGGGATAAAACAAGAGACCCAGTACTTC. Protein sequence: CASSQTRGGIKQETQYF.

The chain couples TRBV30 to TRBJ1-6; maybe TRBD1 (5 bases). V lost 5 bases, J lost 4 bases, and 12 bases lay in between. The CDR3 sequence is 14 residues long. Germline-derived CDR1 and CDR2 are GTSNPN and SVGIG (reference sequence). CDR3 sequence (DNA): TGTGCCTGGGGGACGGGGCAGTATAATTCACCCCTCCACTTT. This gives the protein CAWGTGQYNSPLHF.

The rearrangement uses TRBV2 and TRBJ1-3; D is unresolved. Germline CDR1 reads SNHLY; CDR2 reads FYNNEI. The CDR3 loop spans 16 amino acids. Trimming left V 2 bases short and J 0 bases short, with 11 bases between. The CDR3 DNA reads TGTGCCAGCAGTGAAAGCATCTATTTCTCTGGAAACACCATATATTTT. The encoded protein is CASSESIYFSGNTIYF. Supplemented by reference TRBV2 and TRBJ1-3, the full variable domain reads EPEVTQTPSHQVTQMGQEVILRCVPISNHLYFYWYRQILGQKVEFLVSFYNNEISEKSEIFDDQFSVERPDGSNFTLKIRSTKLEDSAMYFCASSESIYFSGNTIYFGEGSWLTVV.

The chain uses TRBV4-1 and TRBJ1-3; 7 bases align to TRBD1. The CDR3 has 21 amino acids. CDR1 is MGHRA, CDR2 YSYEKL, per germline. V trimming: 3 bases; J trimming: 0 bases; junction bases outside the gene matches: 20. The DNA for the CDR3 is TGCGCCAGCAGCCACGGTATCTGGGGCCGGGACAGACAGCGCTCTGGAAACACCATATATTTT. The encoded protein is CASSHGIWGRDRQRSGNTIYF.

J is TRBJ2-2 and V is TRBV13; TRBD1 aligns across 8 bases. The CDR3 totals 13 residues. In germline, CDR1 is PRHDT, CDR2 FYEKMQ (reference sequence). Trimming took 4 bases from V and 6 from J; bases not matched to a gene: 1. The CDR3: CASSSDRAGELFF. CDR3 coding DNA: TGTGCCAGCAGCTCGGACAGGGCCGGGGAGCTGTTTTTT.

As regards this clone: One end of the junction varies from germline; a read error may be responsible. CDR3 sequence reads: CSVEGTGGLSNYGYTF. The CDR3 DNA sequence: TGCAGCGTGGAAGGGACAGGGGGCCTTTCTAACTATGGCTACACCTTC. The chain uses TRBV29-1 and TRBJ1-2, with 12 bases identical to TRBD1. Per the germline V gene, CDR1 is SQVTM and CDR2 is ANQGSEA. The CDR3 consists of 16 residues.

The chain recombines TRBV12-2 with TRBJ1-5; TRBD1 is taken as the D call from the table, unchecked against the DNA. TRBV12-2 counts as a pseudogene. The CDR3 extends over 18 amino acids. CDR3 amino acids: CASRSTTRDRDSNQPQHF. CDR3 nucleotide sequence: TGTGCAAGTCGCTCCACGACCCGGGACAGGGATAGCAATCAGCCCCAGCATTTT.

The V call is TRBV7-3, the J call TRBJ2-3; no clear D. The V end lost 2 bases, the J end lost 4 bases, and 13 bases lay between the germline ends. Germline values: CDR1 SGHTA, CDR2 FQGTGA. The CDR3 has 15 residues. CDR3 bases: TGTGCCAGCAGCTTAGTAGGAAGAGGTCCAGATACGCAGTATTTT. Its protein product is CASSLVGRGPDTQYF.

J is TRBJ1-1 and V is TRBV10-2; D gene unclear. V lost 3 bases to trimming and J lost 3 bases, with 14 bases between them. Germline V CDR1 and CDR2: WSHSY, SAAADI. CDR3 length: 15 residues. The CDR3 nucleotides read TGCGCCAGCAGTGACCGGGCAGTCCTCTACACTGAAGCTTTCTTT. Translating it yields CASSDRAVLYTEAFF.

This rearrangement joins TRBV5-1 to TRBJ2-3; tentatively, D is TRBD2 (5 bases). Germline lookup yields CDR1 SGHRS and CDR2 YFSETQ. The ends were cut back, 4 bases at V and 4 bases at J, with 16 bases in the middle. The CDR3 consists of 15 residues. The CDR3: CASSGPGLRADTQYF. The CDR3 coding sequence is TGCGCCAGCAGCGGGCCGGGGTTGCGTGCAGATACGCAGTATTTT.

The J gene is TRBJ1-1, the V gene TRBV14, with D possibly matching TRBD1 (6 bases). This CDR3 comprises 13 residues. Germline lookup yields CDR1 SGHDN and CDR2 FVKESK. Trimming removed 6 bases at V and 0 bases at J, with 8 bases between. This CDR3 reads CASRGHLNTEAFF. The CDR3 DNA is TGTGCCAGCAGGGGACACCTGAACACTGAAGCTTTCTTT.

This clone appeared a single time. CDR3 nucleotides: TGTGCCAGCAGCTGGTTGGGGGACAGGGCACGTGACGAGCAGTACTTC. Translating gives CASSWLGDRARDEQYF. The chain couples TRBV5-6 to TRBJ2-7, with 9 nucleotides matching TRBD1. The CDR3 sequence is 16 residues long. The V segment lost 3 bases and the J segment 5 bases; nucleotides outside the gene matches: 12. Per the germline V gene, CDR1 is SGHDT and CDR2 is YYEEEE. Variable domain in full (rest from reference TRBV5-6 and TRBJ2-7): DAGVTQSPTHLIKTRGQQVTLRCSPKSGHDTVSWYQQALGQGPQFIFQYYEEEERQRGNFPDRFSGHQFPNYSSELNVNALLLGDSALYLCASSWLGDRARDEQYFGPGTRLTVT.